This TCR beta chain was found in a study of OX40 agonist ivuxolimab in advanced cancers. Study results and caveats: CD8+ T cells (on average) carried more expanded clones than CD4+ T cells.

With regard to this clone: Its antigen remains unidentified.

The length of the CDR3 is 13 residues. In germline, CDR1 is SGHRS, CDR2 YFSETQ. J was trimmed by 3 bases and V by 6 bases; bases with no gene match: 5. Repertoires were generated with immunoSEQ multiplex PCR, while TCRdb's copy carries only in-frame clones and drops some. Seen here are about 70,000 clones, approximately 78% observed once, and the top ten hold roughly 6.3%. The sequencing used CD4+ or CD8+ T cells sorted from blood, collected in a trial of the OX40 agonist ivuxolimab. The rearrangement links TRBV5-1 to TRBJ2-5; 7 bases fit TRBD1. The receptor comes from an adult with an advanced solid tumor such as melanoma, head and neck, liver or kidney cancer. The CDR3 DNA follows: TGCGCCAGCAAGGGGACAGCTAAAGAGACCCAGTACTTC. This encodes CASKGTAKETQYF.